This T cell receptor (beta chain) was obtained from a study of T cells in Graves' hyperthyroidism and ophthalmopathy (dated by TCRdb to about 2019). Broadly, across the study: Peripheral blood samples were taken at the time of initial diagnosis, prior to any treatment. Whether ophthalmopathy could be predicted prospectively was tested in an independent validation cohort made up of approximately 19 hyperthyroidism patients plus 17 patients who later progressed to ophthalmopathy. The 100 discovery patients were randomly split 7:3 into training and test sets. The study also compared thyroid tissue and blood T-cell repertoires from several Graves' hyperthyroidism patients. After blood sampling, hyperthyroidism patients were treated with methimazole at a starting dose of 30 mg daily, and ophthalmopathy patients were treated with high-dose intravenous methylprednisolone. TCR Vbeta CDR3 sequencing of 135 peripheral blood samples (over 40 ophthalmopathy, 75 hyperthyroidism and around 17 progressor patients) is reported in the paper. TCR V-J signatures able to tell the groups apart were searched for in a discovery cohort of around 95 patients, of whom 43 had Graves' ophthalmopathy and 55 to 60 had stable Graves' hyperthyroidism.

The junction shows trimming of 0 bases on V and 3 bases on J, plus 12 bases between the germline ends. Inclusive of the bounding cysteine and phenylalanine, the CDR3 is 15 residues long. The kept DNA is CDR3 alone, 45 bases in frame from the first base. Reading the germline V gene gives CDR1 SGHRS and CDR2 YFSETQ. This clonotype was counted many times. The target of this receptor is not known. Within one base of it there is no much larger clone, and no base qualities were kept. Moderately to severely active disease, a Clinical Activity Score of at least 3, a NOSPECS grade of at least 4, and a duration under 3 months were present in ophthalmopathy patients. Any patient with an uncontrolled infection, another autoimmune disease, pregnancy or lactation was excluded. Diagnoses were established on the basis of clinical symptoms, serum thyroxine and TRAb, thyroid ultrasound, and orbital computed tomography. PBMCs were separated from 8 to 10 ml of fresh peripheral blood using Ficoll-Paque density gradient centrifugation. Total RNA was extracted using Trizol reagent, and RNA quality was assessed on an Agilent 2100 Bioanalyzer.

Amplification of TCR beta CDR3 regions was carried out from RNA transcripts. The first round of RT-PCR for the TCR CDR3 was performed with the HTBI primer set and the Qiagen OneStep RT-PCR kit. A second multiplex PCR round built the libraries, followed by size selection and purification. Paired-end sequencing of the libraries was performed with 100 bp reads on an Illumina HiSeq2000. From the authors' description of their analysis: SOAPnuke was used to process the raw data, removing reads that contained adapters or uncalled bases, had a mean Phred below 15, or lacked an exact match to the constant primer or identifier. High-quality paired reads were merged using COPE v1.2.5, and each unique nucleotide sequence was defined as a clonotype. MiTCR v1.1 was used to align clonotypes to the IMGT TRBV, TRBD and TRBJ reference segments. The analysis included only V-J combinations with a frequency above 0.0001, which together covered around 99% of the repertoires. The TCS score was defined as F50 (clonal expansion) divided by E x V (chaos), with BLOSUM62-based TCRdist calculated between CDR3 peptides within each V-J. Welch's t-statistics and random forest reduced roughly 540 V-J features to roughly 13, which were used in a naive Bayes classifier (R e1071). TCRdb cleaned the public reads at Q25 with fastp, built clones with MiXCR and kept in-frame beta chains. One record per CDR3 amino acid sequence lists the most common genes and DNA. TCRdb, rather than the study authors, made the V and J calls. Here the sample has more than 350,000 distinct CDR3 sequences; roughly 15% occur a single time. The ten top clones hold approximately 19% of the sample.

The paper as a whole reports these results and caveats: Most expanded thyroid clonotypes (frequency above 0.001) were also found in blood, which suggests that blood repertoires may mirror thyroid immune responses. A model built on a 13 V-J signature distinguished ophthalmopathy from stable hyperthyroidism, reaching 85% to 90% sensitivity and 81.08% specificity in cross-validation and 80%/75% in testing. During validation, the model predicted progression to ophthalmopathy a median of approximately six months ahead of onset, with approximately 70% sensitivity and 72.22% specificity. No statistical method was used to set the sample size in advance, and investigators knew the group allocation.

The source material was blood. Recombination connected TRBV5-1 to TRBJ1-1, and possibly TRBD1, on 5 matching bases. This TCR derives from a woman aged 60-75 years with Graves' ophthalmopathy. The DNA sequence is TGCGCCAGCAGCTTGGCAGGAGGGGCCGACACTGAAGCTTTCTTT. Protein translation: CASSLAGGADTEAFF.